This T cell receptor (beta chain) originates from a study of blood T cell repertoires in COVID-19. Study overall: Samples representing acute and convalescent COVID-19 were sourced from the United States, Italy and Spain. T cells, B-cell-depleted T cells, or PBMCs provided the cDNA or gDNA that served as material.

Under the authors' procedure: Estimates of nucleated cell counts were drawn from the amplification of reference gene primers. Using immunoSEQ multiplex PCR, the repertoire was profiled, and TCRdb retains in-frame clones only, with some absent. That table supplies the V and J calls and clone size; D and trimming were determined from the DNA. Here the sample spans more than 60,000 clones, approximately 84% being singletons. CDR1 and CDR2 (germline): MDHEN, SYDVKM. Trimming stripped 4 bases from V and 2 bases from J, with 6 bases between. This CDR3 spans 12 amino acids. This clone was detected only once.

Sample: peripheral blood. This chain uses TRBV28 with TRBJ2-7, with TRBD2 as a possible D gene (6 bases). This receptor was identified in a man in his 60s with active or convalescent COVID-19. This chain's CDR3 is CASSSGAYEQYF. The CDR3 DNA reads TGTGCCAGCAGTTCGGGGGCCTACGAGCAGTACTTC.